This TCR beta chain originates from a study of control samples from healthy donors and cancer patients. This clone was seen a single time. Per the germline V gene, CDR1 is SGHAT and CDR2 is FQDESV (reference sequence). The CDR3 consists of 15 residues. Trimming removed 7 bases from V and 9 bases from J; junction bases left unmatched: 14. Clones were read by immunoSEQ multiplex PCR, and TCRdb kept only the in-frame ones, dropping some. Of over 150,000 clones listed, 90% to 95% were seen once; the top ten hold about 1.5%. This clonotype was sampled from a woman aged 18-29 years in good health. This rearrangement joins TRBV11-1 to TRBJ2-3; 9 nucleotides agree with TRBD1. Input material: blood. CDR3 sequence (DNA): TGTGCCAGCACCCTAGGACAGGGGCCGGTTGAGACGCAGTATTTT. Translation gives CASTLGQGPVETQYF.